This T cell receptor beta chain originates from a study of T cells in Graves' hyperthyroidism and ophthalmopathy. The TCR beta CDR3 regions underwent amplification using RNA transcripts as the source. First-round RT-PCR of the TCR CDR3 relied on the HTBI primer set. TCRdb called the multiplex PCR reads again in MiXCR, with one record for every CDR3 protein. The sample contains about 740,000 distinct CDR3 sequences, around 15% of which appear only once. V was clipped by 3 bases and J by 6 bases; unmatched bases: 11. Looked up from germline, CDR1 is DFQATT and CDR2 is SNEGSKA (reference sequence). This CDR3 is 15 amino acids long.

Sequenced input: blood. The chain joins TRBV20-1 to TRBJ2-1; TRBD2 agrees at 7 bases. The clonotype was recovered from a young woman with Graves' hyperthyroidism. The CDR3 DNA reads as TGCAGTGCTAGCCGAACTAGCGCTACTATCAATGAGCAGTTCTTC. This codes for CSASRTSATINEQFF.